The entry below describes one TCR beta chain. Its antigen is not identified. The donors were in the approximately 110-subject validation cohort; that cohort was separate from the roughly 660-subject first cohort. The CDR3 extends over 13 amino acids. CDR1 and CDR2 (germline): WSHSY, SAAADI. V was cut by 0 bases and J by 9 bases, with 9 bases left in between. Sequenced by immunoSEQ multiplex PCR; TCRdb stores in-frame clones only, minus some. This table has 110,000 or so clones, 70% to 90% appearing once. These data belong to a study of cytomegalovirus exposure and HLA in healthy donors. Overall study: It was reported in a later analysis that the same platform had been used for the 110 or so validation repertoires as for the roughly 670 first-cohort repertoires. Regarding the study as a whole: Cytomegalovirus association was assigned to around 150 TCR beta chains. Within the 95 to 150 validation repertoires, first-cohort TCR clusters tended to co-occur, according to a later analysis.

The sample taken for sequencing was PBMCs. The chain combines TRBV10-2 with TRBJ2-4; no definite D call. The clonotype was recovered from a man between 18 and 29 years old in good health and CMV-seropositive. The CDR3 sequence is CASSESERSIQYF. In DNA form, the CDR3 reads TGCGCCAGCAGTGAGTCCGAGAGGAGCATTCAGTACTTC.